The 25 T cell receptor beta chains in this list originate from one sample, sequenced in a study of human T cells and chemical hapten exposure (dated by TCRdb to the early 2020s). Reading the label with the study, this specimen's time point is: pre-sensitization, week 0. The sample's treatment or condition label is to be understood as: therapeutic diphenylcyclopropenone sensitization with weekly scalp DPC. Library creation used RACE. Sequencing took place on a NextSeq 500. In-frame beta chains were kept once TCRdb had trimmed the public reads at Q25 with fastp and called clones with MiXCR. Every CDR3 protein is listed once, alongside the most common genes and DNA of its rows. Present in this sample are approximately 260,000 distinct CDR3 sequences, over 8% of which were seen just once. The ten largest clones represent over 2% of the sample. The sequenced sample was whole blood, obtained in connection with sensitization to the hapten diphenylcyclopropenone (DPC). Receptors were obtained from a middle-aged woman with alopecia areata. Some clones in this sample may be carry-over from other donors' samples.

In this sample, this clonotype turned up a few times. The chain couples TRBV7-2 to TRBJ1-1; 9 positions agree with TRBD1. The trim removed 0 bases at V and 3 bases at J, leaving 8 bases unmatched. This CDR3 has 17 amino acids. Germline loops: CDR1 SGHTA, CDR2 FQGNSA. DNA for the CDR3: TGTGCCAGCAGCTTAGCGCGTCGGGACAGGGTGTACACTGAAGCTTTCTTT. It translates to CASSLARRDRVYTEAFF.

The chain combines TRBV9 with TRBJ2-1; possible D gene TRBD2, 5 bases. V shed 4 bases and J shed 3 bases, with 14 bases lying between them. The CDR3 length is 15 residues. CDR1 SGDLS and CDR2 YYNGEE come from the germline V gene. The CDR3 coding sequence is TGTGCCAGCAGCCCCACCGGGGTCGGCTACAATGAGCAGTTCTTC. Amino acids: CASSPTGVGYNEQFF.

The genes are TRBV7-2 and TRBJ1-5, with a tentative D call TRBD1 (6 bases). The CDR3 has 16 amino acids. Trimming stripped 1 base from V and 0 bases from J, with 10 bases between. Germline V CDR1 and CDR2: SGHTA, FQGNSA. The CDR3 protein is CASSLDQGNSNQPQHF. Here the CDR3 DNA reads TGTGCCAGCAGCTTAGACCAGGGGAATAGCAATCAGCCCCAGCATTTT. The full variable domain, in which reference TRBV7-2 and TRBJ1-5 provide the parts outside the CDR3, is GAGVSQSPSNKVTEKGKDVELRCDPISGHTALYWYRQSLGQGLEFLIYFQGNSAPDKSGLPSDRFSAERTGGSVSTLTIQRTQQEDSAVYLCASSLDQGNSNQPQHFGDGTRLSIL.

This clonotype has at least ten counts. The chain recombines TRBV7-2 with TRBJ1-1; D remains unclear. Germline assignment: CDR1 SGHTA and CDR2 FQGNSA. V lost 5 bases to trimming and J lost 4 bases, with 14 bases between them. The CDR3 consists of 14 residues. The CDR3 sequence: CASSPPTWGTEAFF. In DNA, the CDR3 is TGTGCCAGCAGCCCACCCACTTGGGGCACTGAAGCTTTCTTT.

This clonotype has just a few counts. CDR3 in amino acids: CASSLTASGTGELFF. CDR3 coding DNA: TGCGCCAGCAGCTTAACAGCGTCGGGCACCGGGGAGCTGTTTTTT. The chain links TRBV5-1 to TRBJ2-2; D is unclear. The CDR3 runs to 15 residues. Per the germline V gene, CDR1 is SGHRS and CDR2 is YFSETQ. Trimming cost V 2 bases and J 4 bases, with 12 bases left between them. Supplemented by reference TRBV5-1 and TRBJ2-2, the full variable domain reads KAGVTQTPRYLIKTRGQQVTLSCSPISGHRSVSWYQQTPGQGLQFLFEYFSETQRNKGNFPGRFSGRQFSNSRSEMNVSTLELGDSALYLCASSLTASGTGELFFGEGSRLTVL.

This clonotype was recorded a few times. V is TRBV18 and J is TRBJ2-1; D not certain. The V gene lost 3 bases and the J gene lost 9 bases, with 9 bases spanning the gap. The germline V gene has CDR1 KGHSH and CDR2 LQKENI. This CDR3 has 12 residues. In DNA, the CDR3 is TGTGCCAGCTCACCCGACTCTGCTGAGCAGTTCTTC. Encoded protein: CASSPDSAEQFF.

This clonotype was observed many times. J is TRBJ2-3 and V is TRBV28; 13 nucleotides agree with TRBD2. V lost 7 bases to trimming and J lost 2 bases; unmatched junction nucleotides: 9. Germline values: CDR1 MDHEN, CDR2 SYDVKM. The CDR3 totals 17 residues. CDR3 residues: CASTKNGLAGVTDTQYF. The CDR3 nucleotides read TGTGCCAGCACAAAGAACGGACTAGCGGGAGTCACAGATACGCAGTATTTT.

V usage is TRBV6-1 and J usage is TRBJ1-4, with D possibly matching TRBD1 (5 bases). The CDR3 is made up of 14 amino acids. CDR1 and CDR2 (germline): MNHNS, SASEGT. V was clipped by 6 bases and J by 0 bases, with 8 bases between them. The CDR3 reads CASSQGATNEKLFF. CDR3 DNA: TGTGCCAGCAGCCAGGGTGCAACTAATGAAAAACTGTTTTTT.

In its sample, this clonotype was seen a few times. The chain joins TRBV27 to TRBJ1-5; D not certain. CDR3 length: 16 residues. Germline lookup yields CDR1 MNHEY and CDR2 SMNVEV (reference sequence). V was shortened by 5 bases and J by 0 bases, with 14 bases between the two germline ends. The CDR3 protein is CASSVIGEGSNQPQHF. For the CDR3, the DNA is TGTGCCAGCAGTGTAATCGGAGAGGGTAGCAATCAGCCCCAGCATTTT.

This clonotype was seen repeatedly, ten times or more. This chain uses TRBV28 with TRBJ2-1; no clear D. Trimming stripped 6 bases from V and 9 bases from J, with 12 bases between. There are 12 residues in the CDR3. Germline V gene data show CDR1 as MDHEN and CDR2 as SYDVKM. DNA for the CDR3: TGTGCCAGCAGCTCCCGATGGATTGAGCAGTTCTTC. Its translation is CASSSRWIEQFF.

This clonotype was seen a handful of times. The chain links TRBV4-2 to TRBJ1-1; 10 positions match TRBD1. This CDR3 has 15 residues. Germline assignment: CDR1 LGHNA and CDR2 YNFKEQ. The V and J ends lost 4 bases and 6 bases, in that order; junction bases with no gene match: 8. This CDR3 reads CASSPQRDRGAEAFF. In nucleotides, the CDR3 is TGTGCCAGCAGCCCACAAAGGGACAGGGGAGCTGAAGCTTTCTTT.

V usage is TRBV20-1 and J usage is TRBJ2-4; 12 positions agree with TRBD2. The CDR3 runs 22 residues. Germline CDR1 DFQATT, CDR2 SNEGSKA (reference sequence). J was trimmed by 3 bases and V by 2 bases; bases with no gene match: 23. The CDR3 nucleotides read TGCAGTGCTAGACCCGGATCTGGAGGACGGACTAGCGGGGTTGTGAACAAAAACATTCAGTACTTC. Protein: CSARPGSGGRTSGVVNKNIQYF.

The chain is built from TRBV4-2 and TRBJ2-4; TRBD1 matches at 8 bases. The ends lost 0 bases at V and 10 bases at J; junction bases unmatched: 5. CDR1 LGHNA and CDR2 YNFKEQ come from the germline V gene. CDR3 length equals 14 residues. DNA for the CDR3: TGTGCCAGCAGCCAAGAGAGGACAGGGAGGATTCAGTACTTC. Translation gives CASSQERTGRIQYF.

The chain's CDR3 is CASTRSGSGQETQYF. The CDR3 coding sequence is TGTGCCAGCACTCGTAGCGGGTCGGGTCAAGAGACCCAGTACTTC. The rearrangement links TRBV12-3 or TRBV12-4 to TRBJ2-5, with 7 bases that match TRBD2. The CDR3 is made up of 15 amino acids. V lost 7 bases to trimming and J lost 2 bases; unmatched junction nucleotides: 10.

There are a few counts of this clonotype. The V gene is TRBV6-1, the J gene TRBJ1-2; D is ambiguous. The CDR3 has 13 amino acids. Germline V gene sequence: CDR1 MNHNS, CDR2 SASEGT. V lost 7 bases to trimming and J lost 2 bases, with 11 bases between them. In DNA form, the CDR3 reads TGTGCCAGCATCCTATCTGGCAACTATGGCTACACCTTC. Amino acids: CASILSGNYGYTF.

This clonotype was detected only a few times. The chain joins TRBV18 to TRBJ1-6, with D hard to call. With 3 bases removed from V and 6 bases from J, the gap between germline ends came to 12 bases. Germline assignment: CDR1 KGHSH and CDR2 LQKENI. This CDR3 comprises 15 residues. The CDR3 is CASSPSMDSNSPLHF. CDR3 DNA: TGTGCCAGCTCACCTTCCATGGATAGTAATTCACCCCTCCACTTT.

J is TRBJ2-1 and V is TRBV27, with TRBD2 identical over 14 bases. CDR3 length: 17 amino acids. In germline, CDR1 is MNHEY, CDR2 SMNVEV (reference sequence). V lost 8 bases, J lost 0 bases, and 6 bases stayed unmatched. CDR3 residues: CASFRLAGGTSYNEQFF. As DNA, the CDR3 is TGTGCCAGCTTTAGACTAGCGGGAGGGACCTCCTACAATGAGCAGTTCTTC.

This clonotype was counted only a few times. The chain links TRBV4-3 to TRBJ2-3, with D possibly TRBD1 on 6 matching bases. The germline V and J ends were trimmed by 3 bases and 2 bases, with 12 bases remaining between them. Germline V gene data show CDR1 as LGHNA and CDR2 as YSLEER. The CDR3 sequence is 15 residues long. CDR3 sequence reads: CASSHRDTSTDTQYF. The CDR3 DNA sequence: TGCGCCAGCAGCCACCGGGACACATCCACAGATACGCAGTATTTT.

The rearrangement links TRBV6-5 to TRBJ2-7; 8 positions agree with TRBD1. Per germline, CDR1 MNHEY and CDR2 SVGAGI. The CDR3 loop spans 14 amino acids. J gave up 5 bases and V 6 bases, and 9 bases lay outside the gene matches. The CDR3 spells CASRLRRTGNEQYF. CDR3 bases: TGTGCCAGCAGACTCCGCCGGACAGGGAACGAGCAGTACTTC.

This clonotype was found a few times. The genes are TRBV13 and TRBJ2-1; 7 nucleotides match TRBD2. CDR1 and CDR2 (germline): PRHDT, FYEKMQ (reference sequence). This CDR3 region has 14 residues. Unmatched junction bases numbered 5, after V lost 3 bases and J lost 6 bases. The CDR3 DNA reads TGTGCCAGCAGCTTGGGGCGGGAGTTCAATGAGCAGTTCTTC. Amino acid sequence: CASSLGREFNEQFF.

The chain links TRBV29-1 to TRBJ2-1; no reliable D call. Trimming shortened V by 4 bases and J by 10 bases, and 11 bases separated the two germline ends. The V gene's germline CDR1 is SQVTM and CDR2 ANQGSEA. The CDR3 contains 11 residues. The CDR3 nucleotides read TGCAGCGTTGTTCCCGCACGAGAGCAGTTCTTC. Its translation: CSVVPAREQFF.

This chain joins TRBV7-9 and TRBJ2-5; tentative D call: TRBD1 (6 bases). V gave up 8 bases and J gave up 5 bases, with 12 bases separating them. Germline V CDR1 and CDR2: SEHNR, FQNEAQ (reference sequence). The CDR3 consists of 12 residues. The CDR3 protein is CASARDMETQYF. The CDR3 DNA follows: TGTGCCAGCGCCAGGGACATGGAGACCCAGTACTTC. Full variable domain (outside the CDR3, taken from reference TRBV7-9 and TRBJ2-5): DTGVSQNPRHKITKRGQNVTFRCDPISEHNRLYWYRQTLGQGPEFLTYFQNEAQLEKSRLLSDRFSAERPKGSFSTLEIQRTEQGDSAMYLCASARDMETQYFGPGTRLLVL.

The chain joins TRBV12-3 or TRBV12-4 to TRBJ1-4, with TRBD1 matching 10 bases. CDR3 size: 15 residues. Unmatched junction bases numbered 6, after V lost 6 bases and J lost 5 bases. The CDR3 nucleotides read TGTGCCAGCAGCCTAGGGACAGGGGTAAATGAAAAACTGTTTTTT. It specifies CASSLGTGVNEKLFF.

This clonotype appeared many times. The chain recombines TRBV9 with TRBJ2-1; D might be TRBD2 (5 bases). The CDR3 is 13 amino acids. Germline CDR1 SGDLS, CDR2 YYNGEE. The germline V and J ends were trimmed by 0 bases and 4 bases, with 5 bases remaining between them. CDR3 amino acids: CASSVGTYNEQFF. CDR3 DNA sequence: TGTGCCAGCAGCGTAGGGACTTACAATGAGCAGTTCTTC.

This clonotype was found a few times. The chain employs TRBV6-2 or TRBV6-3 and TRBJ2-2; no definite D call. V lost 2 bases, J lost 7 bases, and 8 bases lay in between. CDR1 is MNHEY, CDR2 SVGEGT, per germline. CDR3 size: 13 residues. The DNA for the CDR3 is TGTGCCAGCAGTTACGGTCCCGACGGGGAGCTGTTTTTT. Its protein is CASSYGPDGELFF.